This T cell receptor beta chain was documented in a study of blood T cell repertoires in COVID-19. Study-level information: COVID-19 samples collected from the United States, Italy and Spain covered acute and convalescent phases.

Exposed volunteers were people who met a COVID-19 case within 2 weeks before study entry. CDR1 is SEHNR and CDR2 is FQNEAQ in the germline V gene (reference sequence). V was pared by 4 bases and J by 4 bases, with 19 bases between. CDR3 length: 16 amino acids. The repertoire was sequenced with immunoSEQ multiplex PCR; TCRdb's copy has only in-frame clones and lacks some. The data contain about 430,000 clones, roughly 90% of them singletons. J is TRBJ1-1 and V is TRBV7-9, with D possibly being TRBD1 (6 bases). The source of this sequence is a woman under 30 who had been exposed to COVID-19. Sequencing input: PBMCs or T cells enriched from blood (not recorded which). CDR3 coding DNA: TGTGCCAGCAGCTCACTCGAAATCCTAGGGGGCACTGAAGCTTTCTTT. Its protein product is CASSSLEILGGTEAFF. The full variable domain, completed using reference TRBV7-9 and TRBJ1-1, is DTGVSQNPRHKITKRGQNVTFRCDPISEHNRLYWYRQTLGQGPEFLTYFQNEAQLEKSRLLSDRFSAERPKGSFSTLEIQRTEQGDSAMYLCASSSLEILGGTEAFFGQGTRLTVV.